The 17 T cell receptor beta chains listed next were all sequenced from one sample in a study of T cell repertoires in cytomegalovirus infection. These TCRs' antigens remain unknown. Each CDR3 protein gets one entry after TCRdb re-called the reads with MiXCR. The top ten hold approximately 19% of the sample, which has about 270,000 distinct CDR3 sequences, roughly a fifth seen once. The specimen comprised cultured PBMCs, sampled from culture after CMV antigen stimulation. The receptors shown here come from a human donor in good health (CMV status not recorded). Some clones in this sample may be carry-over from other donors' samples.

There are a few counts of this clonotype. The genes are TRBV5-1 and TRBJ2-2; D might be TRBD1 or TRBD2, each matching 5 bases. The CDR3 consists of 13 residues. The V gene lost 5 bases and the J gene lost 4 bases, with 9 bases spanning the gap. The germline V gene encodes CDR1 SGHRS and CDR2 YFSETQ. CDR3 sequence (DNA): TGCGCCAGCAGAAATGGGGGCACCGGGGAGCTGTTTTTT. This encodes CASRNGGTGELFF.

The chain employs TRBV24-1 and TRBJ2-3; D possibly uses TRBD1 or TRBD2 (5 bases each). The CDR3 totals 16 residues. Trimming pared 0 bases from V and 3 bases from J, leaving 12 bases between. The germline V gene encodes CDR1 KGHDR and CDR2 SFDVKD. The CDR3 sequence: CATSDLVGVKTDTQYF. CDR3 in DNA: TGTGCCACCAGTGATTTGGTGGGGGTGAAGACAGATACGCAGTATTTT.

The chain links TRBV10-3 to TRBJ2-2, with 8 bases aligning to TRBD2. This CDR3 contains 17 residues. In germline, CDR1 is ENHRY, CDR2 SYGVKD. After removal of 6 bases from V and 4 bases from J, the junction contained 13 bases not matched to a gene. The CDR3 DNA reads TGTGCCATCAGCGGAACAATAGCGGGAATACGCACCGGGGAGCTGTTTTTT. Translating gives CAISGTIAGIRTGELFF.

The V and J genes are TRBV29-1 and TRBJ2-3; possible D gene TRBD2, 6 bases. Trimming cost V 0 bases and J 2 bases, with 18 bases left between them. Germline CDR1 is SQVTM and CDR2 is ANQGSEA. CDR3 length: 17 residues. The CDR3 loop reads CSVEDRPLGEVTDTQYF. In DNA, the CDR3 is TGCAGCGTTGAAGATCGGCCACTTGGGGAGGTCACAGATACGCAGTATTTT.

DNA for the CDR3: TGCGCCAGCAGTAGGGGTTTCGGGGAGACCCAGTACTTC. This codes for CASSRGFGETQYF. The J gene is TRBJ2-5, the V gene TRBV5-1; the D gene is possibly TRBD1 (5 bases). The CDR3 covers 13 residues. The germline V gene has CDR1 SGHRS and CDR2 YFSETQ. Trimming left V 5 bases short and J 5 bases short, with 13 bases between. The whole variable domain, remainder taken from reference TRBV5-1 and TRBJ2-5, is KAGVTQTPRYLIKTRGQQVTLSCSPISGHRSVSWYQQTPGQGLQFLFEYFSETQRNKGNFPGRFSGRQFSNSRSEMNVSTLELGDSALYLCASSRGFGETQYFGPGTRLLVL.

The J gene is TRBJ2-5, the V gene TRBV12-3 or TRBV12-4, with a tentative D call TRBD2 (5 bases). Trimming cost V 6 bases and J 5 bases, with 13 bases left between them. The CDR3 runs 13 residues. The CDR3 loop is CASRDHGGETQYF. In DNA form, the CDR3 reads TGTGCCAGCAGGGACCATGGCGGGGAGACCCAGTACTTC.

The table lists this clonotype with a few counts. The CDR3 loop is CATSGGQFNQPQHF. The CDR3 coding sequence is TGTGCCACCAGTGGCGGACAGTTCAATCAGCCCCAGCATTTT. The chain combines TRBV24-1 with TRBJ1-5; D perhaps matches TRBD1 (6 bases). This CDR3 comprises 14 residues. V was trimmed by 5 bases and J by 3 bases, leaving 10 bases between them. The V gene's germline CDR1 is KGHDR and CDR2 SFDVKD.

This clonotype was seen a few times. The V and J genes are TRBV11-3 and TRBJ2-7; D is possibly TRBD1 or TRBD2 (5 bases each). The CDR3 is 12 residues long. Germline values: CDR1 SGHNT, CDR2 YENEEA. Trimming removed 5 bases from V and 6 bases from J, with 11 bases in between. The CDR3 is CASSTRGGEQYF. For the CDR3, the DNA is TGTGCCAGCAGCACCCGTGGGGGCGAGCAGTACTTC.

The V call is TRBV5-5, the J call TRBJ1-4, with a weak D call TRBD1 (5 bases). Trimming took 5 bases from V and 5 from J, leaving 13 bases between them. CDR3 length: 14 amino acids. Germline V CDR1 and CDR2: SGHKS, YYEKEE (reference sequence). The CDR3 DNA is TGTGCCAGCAGTTCCGGGGCCGTGAATGAAAAACTGTTTTTT. Amino acid sequence: CASSSGAVNEKLFF.

The V call is TRBV7-2, the J call TRBJ2-3, with 9 bases fitting TRBD2. The CDR3 totals 16 residues. Germline V CDR1 and CDR2: SGHTA, FQGNSA. V shed 8 bases, J shed 3 bases, and the junction held 12 bases outside the gene matches. Written as DNA, the CDR3 is TGTGCCAGCGGTTTAAGCGGGAGGAGGGGTACAGATACGCAGTATTTT. Translation gives CASGLSGRRGTDTQYF.

This clonotype was detected only once. The V gene is TRBV5-4, the J gene TRBJ2-5; 14 nucleotides line up with TRBD2. The CDR3 sequence is 17 residues long. V shed 4 bases, J shed 4 bases, and the junction held 9 bases outside the gene matches. Germline CDR1 SGHNT, CDR2 YYREEE (reference sequence). The CDR3 bases are TGTGCCAGCAGCCAGACTAGCGGGAGGGCGGGGCGAGAGACCCAGTACTTC. Translating gives CASSQTSGRAGRETQYF.

The rearrangement uses TRBV24-1 and TRBJ2-7; 7 bases match TRBD2. The CDR3 is made up of 18 amino acids. The germline CDR1 and CDR2 sequences are KGHDR and SFDVKD. The junction had 12 bases not matched to a gene; V was cut back by 0 bases and J by 2 bases. The CDR3: CATSDLQIGGSQTYEQYV. CDR3 DNA: TGTGCCACCAGTGATTTGCAAATCGGCGGGAGCCAAACCTACGAGCAGTACGTC.

This clonotype was seen at least ten times. This rearrangement joins TRBV20-1 to TRBJ1-1; TRBD1 aligns across 7 bases. The CDR3 totals 16 residues. J lost 5 bases, V lost 0 bases, and 12 bases had no gene match. Looked up from germline, CDR1 is DFQATT and CDR2 is SNEGSKA (reference sequence). The CDR3 DNA reads TGCAGTGCTAGAGATTTTGCGGGCAGGGGGGCGACTGAAGCTTTCTTT. As protein: CSARDFAGRGATEAFF.

The V call is TRBV28, the J call TRBJ2-7, with D uncertain. Trimming shortened V by 7 bases and J by 0 bases, and 10 bases separated the two germline ends. The length of the CDR3 is 13 residues. The germline V gene encodes CDR1 MDHEN and CDR2 SYDVKM. In nucleotides, the CDR3 is TGTGCCAGCACCCTCCAAAACTCCTACGAGCAGTACTTC. It translates to CASTLQNSYEQYF.

This clonotype turned up a few times. The chain carries TRBV5-1 and TRBJ2-1; 8 bases fit TRBD2. The CDR3 spans 16 residues. The junction had 15 bases not matched to a gene; V was cut back by 6 bases and J by 7 bases. Germline CDR1 and CDR2: SGHRS and YFSETQ. This CDR3 reads CASKSISGGGENEQFF. The CDR3 DNA follows: TGCGCCAGCAAATCAATCTCGGGAGGGGGTGAAAATGAGCAGTTCTTC.

This clonotype was observed a handful of times. This chain uses TRBV5-4 with TRBJ2-3; 7 bases fit TRBD1. CDR1 is SGHNT, CDR2 YYREEE, per germline (reference sequence). J gave up 1 base and V 4 bases, and 9 bases lay outside the gene matches. This CDR3 is 16 amino acids long. Written as DNA, the CDR3 is TGTGCCAGCAGCCCCTTCGCCCAGGGGGGCACAGATACGCAGTATTTT. Its protein is CASSPFAQGGTDTQYF.

This clonotype was detected ten times or more. V and J are TRBV12-5 and TRBJ1-3, with no clear D. Germline CDR1 LGHNT, CDR2 FRNRAP. V lost 3 bases and J lost 4, with 4 bases in between. The CDR3 spans 12 residues. In DNA, the CDR3 is TGTGCTAGTGGTTTTTACGGAAACACCATATATTTT. Its translation is CASGFYGNTIYF.